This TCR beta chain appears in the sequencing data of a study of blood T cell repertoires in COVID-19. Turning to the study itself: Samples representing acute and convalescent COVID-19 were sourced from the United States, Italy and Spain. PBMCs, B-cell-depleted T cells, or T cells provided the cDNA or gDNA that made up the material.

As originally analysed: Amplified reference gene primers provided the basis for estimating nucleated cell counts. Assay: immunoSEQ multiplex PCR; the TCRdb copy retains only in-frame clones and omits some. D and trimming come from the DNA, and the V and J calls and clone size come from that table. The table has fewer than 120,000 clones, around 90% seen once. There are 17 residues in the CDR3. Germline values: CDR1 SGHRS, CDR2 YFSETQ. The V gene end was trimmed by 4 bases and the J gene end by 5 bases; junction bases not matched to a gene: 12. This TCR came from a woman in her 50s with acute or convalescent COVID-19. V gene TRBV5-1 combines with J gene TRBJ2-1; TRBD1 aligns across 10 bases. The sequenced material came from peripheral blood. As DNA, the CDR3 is TGCGCCAGCAGCCACCCCCTGGGACAGGGGAGAAACAATGAGCAGTTCTTC. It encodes CASSHPLGQGRNNEQFF.